Shown below are 24 T cell receptor beta chains from a single sample sequenced in a study of CD8 T cells in ankylosing spondylitis. TCRdb re-called the 5' RACE reads with MiXCR, one entry per CDR3 protein. The sample comprises 350,000 or so distinct CDR3 sequences, under 14% of which are singletons, and 9.1% rests with the top ten. Sequences were obtained from blood, either unsorted or a sorted T cell fraction (not recorded which). The receptor set was obtained from a female donor with ankylosing spondylitis or in good health (not recorded which).

This clonotype has a count of ten or more. CDR3 bases: TGTGCCAGCGTAGCGGGTCCTTCGGGTGAGCAGTTCTTC. Protein product: CASVAGPSGEQFF. The J gene is TRBJ2-1, the V gene TRBV5-6; 7 bases are a match to TRBD2. Losses at the gene ends were 7 bases for V and 9 bases for J; bases not matched to a gene: 10. The CDR3 has 13 amino acids. Germline CDR1 is SGHDT and CDR2 is YYEEEE.

This clonotype was recorded at least ten times. CDR3 amino acids: CASSTTGGIGNEQFF. The CDR3 region has the DNA TGTGCCAGCAGCACGACAGGGGGCATTGGCAATGAGCAGTTCTTC. The chain employs TRBV7-3 and TRBJ2-1; 10 bases are a match to TRBD1. V was clipped by 5 bases and J by 6 bases; unmatched bases: 7. CDR1 and CDR2 from the germline V gene are SGHTA and FQGTGA. This CDR3 contains 15 residues.

This clonotype was seen only a few times. A much more abundant neighbour one base away suggests this may be a read error. V and J are TRBV6-1 and TRBJ1-2, with D perhaps TRBD1 (5 bases). Germline V gene data show CDR1 as MNHNS and CDR2 as SASEGT. There are 14 residues in the CDR3. CDR3 in amino acids: CASSEARWGYGDTF. CDR3 DNA sequence: TGTGCCAGCAGTGAAGCGCGGTGGGGCTATGGCGACACCTTC.

This clonotype was recorded many times. V usage is TRBV25-1 and J usage is TRBJ1-1; tentatively, D is TRBD1 (5 bases). V was shortened by 2 bases and J by 3 bases, with 10 bases between the two germline ends. CDR1 is MGHDK, CDR2 SYGVNS, per germline. The CDR3 is made up of 14 amino acids. CDR3 bases: TGTGCCAGCAGTGAAGGGGGGAGACACACTGAAGCTTTCTTT. Its protein product is CASSEGGRHTEAFF.

A note on this clonotype: A much bigger clone sits one base away, suggesting this may be a read error. This rearrangement joins TRBV5-1 to TRBJ1-3; D call uncertain. Germline V gene sequence: CDR1 SGHRS, CDR2 YFSETQ. CDR3 length: 14 amino acids. V was pared by 7 bases and J by 1 base, with 12 bases between. The CDR3 sequence is CASGSEGSGNTIYF. The CDR3 bases are TGCGCCAGCGGTTCCGAAGGATCTGGAAACACCATATATTTT.

At least ten counts were recorded for this clonotype. V is TRBV28 and J is TRBJ2-2, with 7 bases identical to TRBD1. The CDR3 consists of 15 residues. The germline gives CDR1 MDHEN, CDR2 SYDVKM. The ends lost 7 bases at V and 7 bases at J; junction bases unmatched: 12. Here the CDR3 DNA reads TGTGCCAGCACCATCCTGACAGGGCAGGGCGGGGAGCTGTTTTTT. This translates into CASTILTGQGGELFF.

This clonotype has just a few counts. V usage is TRBV12-3 or TRBV12-4 and J usage is TRBJ2-7; TRBD2 is a possible D gene (5 bases). This CDR3 spans 13 amino acids. V gave up 5 bases and J gave up 3 bases, with 11 bases separating them. The CDR3 DNA follows: TGTGCCAGCAGTCGGCGGGCTTTCTACGAGCAGTACTTC. It encodes CASSRRAFYEQYF.

The J gene is TRBJ1-5, the V gene TRBV20-1; D not resolved. The CDR3 extends over 14 amino acids. V shed 0 bases and J shed 1 base, with 7 bases lying between them. Germline assignment: CDR1 DFQATT and CDR2 SNEGSKA (reference sequence). CDR3 sequence (DNA): TGCAGTGCTAGAGATACGCCCAGCAATCAGCCCCAGCATTTT. Protein sequence: CSARDTPSNQPQHF.

This clonotype has ten or more counts. V usage is TRBV24-1 and J usage is TRBJ1-2; D is possibly TRBD1 (5 bases). Germline V lookup: CDR1 KGHDR, CDR2 SFDVKD. This CDR3 spans 12 amino acids. The V end lost 5 bases, the J end lost 6 bases, and 9 bases lay between the germline ends. The chain's CDR3 is CATSAPGHGYTF. CDR3 DNA: TGTGCCACCAGTGCCCCAGGGCATGGCTACACCTTC.

This clonotype was counted ten times or more. The rearrangement uses TRBV9 and TRBJ2-3, with D hard to call. Trimming pared 3 bases from V and 0 bases from J, leaving 8 bases between. This CDR3 has 14 amino acids. CDR1 and CDR2 (germline): SGDLS, YYNGEE. The CDR3 DNA reads TGTGCCAGCAGCGCCCTGACTAGCACAGATACGCAGTATTTT. It codes for CASSALTSTDTQYF.

This clonotype has just a few counts. The chain recombines TRBV28 with TRBJ2-1; TRBD1 matches 11 bases. Trimming cost V 6 bases and J 8 bases; bases outside gene matches: 15. The CDR3 sequence is 17 residues long. The germline gives CDR1 MDHEN, CDR2 SYDVKM. CDR3 sequence reads: CASSPIPGTGGRDEQFF. CDR3 nucleotide sequence: TGTGCCAGCAGCCCCATCCCCGGGACAGGGGGTAGAGATGAGCAGTTCTTC.

This clonotype appeared many times. The chain links TRBV15 to TRBJ1-1; weak D call: TRBD1 (5 bases). CDR1 LNHNV and CDR2 YYDKDF come from the germline V gene (reference sequence). V lost 5 bases, J lost 5 bases, and 18 bases lay in between. This CDR3 has 15 residues. This chain's CDR3 is CATSPSGDLITEAFF. The DNA for the CDR3 is TGTGCCACCAGCCCTTCGGGGGATCTGATAACTGAAGCTTTCTTT.

This clonotype was detected only a few times. The chain couples TRBV30 to TRBJ1-5; D might be TRBD1 (5 bases). Trimming took off 0 bases at V and 10 bases at J, with 16 bases between the two ends. This CDR3 is 14 amino acids long. Germline V gives CDR1 GTSNPN, CDR2 SVGIG (reference sequence). For the CDR3, the DNA is TGTGCCTGGAGTGTAAGACAGCTTGGTCAACCCCAGCATTTT. It yields the protein CAWSVRQLGQPQHF.

This clonotype was found many times. The chain combines TRBV7-7 with TRBJ2-1, with 9 bases identical to TRBD1. This CDR3 is 14 amino acids long. The germline CDR1 and CDR2 sequences are SSHAT and FNYEAQ (reference sequence). Trimming removed 5 bases from V and 7 bases from J; junction bases left unmatched: 6. CDR3 region: CASSLWTGENEQFF. DNA for the CDR3: TGTGCCAGCAGCCTTTGGACAGGGGAGAATGAGCAGTTCTTC.

This clonotype occurred a few times. The chain has TRBV12-3 or TRBV12-4 and TRBJ1-2; D remains unclear. The CDR3 runs to 12 residues. V was clipped by 5 bases and J by 6 bases, with 10 bases between them. The CDR3 DNA reads TGTGCCAGCAGTCCGGGGTTGCATGGCTACACCTTC. Protein sequence: CASSPGLHGYTF.

The chain links TRBV5-1 to TRBJ2-4; 10 bases are a match to TRBD1. V lost 3 bases to trimming and J lost 3 bases; unmatched junction nucleotides: 15. This CDR3 contains 19 residues. Germline V lookup: CDR1 SGHRS, CDR2 YFSETQ. CDR3 amino acids: CASSSGTGDPQLFKNIQYF. The CDR3 nucleotides are TGCGCCAGCAGCTCCGGGACAGGGGACCCCCAGTTATTCAAAAACATTCAGTACTTC.

The chain employs TRBV20-1 and TRBJ1-3, with a tentative D call TRBD1 (5 bases). CDR3 length: 12 residues. V lost 2 bases and J 5 bases, leaving 7 bases between the germline ends. Per germline, CDR1 DFQATT and CDR2 SNEGSKA (reference sequence). The CDR3 loop reads CSARRQRNTIYF. The CDR3 region has the DNA TGCAGTGCTAGAAGACAGAGAAACACCATATATTTT.

In this sample, this clonotype turned up many times. The DNA of the CDR3 is TGTGCCAGCAGCCCTCAGGGACAGTCGAGAATTGATACGCAGTATTTT. It yields the protein CASSPQGQSRIDTQYF. The chain links TRBV9 to TRBJ2-3, with 7 bases that match TRBD1. V gave up 4 bases and J gave up 6 bases; unmatched junction bases: 14. The CDR3 extends over 16 amino acids. Germline-derived CDR1 and CDR2 are SGDLS and YYNGEE. The whole variable domain, remainder taken from reference TRBV9 and TRBJ2-3, is DSGVTQTPKHLITATGQRVTLRCSPRSGDLSVYWYQQSLDQGLQFLIQYYNGEERAKGNILERFSAQQFPDLHSELNLSSLELGDSALYFCASSPQGQSRIDTQYFGPGTRLTVL.

This clonotype was detected a few times. This chain connects TRBV7-2 to TRBJ2-3, with 7 nucleotides matching TRBD2. Germline trimming cut 5 bases from V and 6 bases from J; bases unmatched to any gene: 8. The CDR3 runs to 14 residues. Germline V gives CDR1 SGHTA, CDR2 FQGNSA. This CDR3 reads CASSPGRGQDTQYF. The CDR3 region has the DNA TGTGCCAGCAGCCCGGGGAGGGGCCAGGATACGCAGTATTTT.

The sample holds many counts of this clonotype. The chain couples TRBV20-1 to TRBJ2-7, with D uncertain. Trimming took off 1 base at V and 4 bases at J, with 11 bases between the two ends. The CDR3 consists of 13 residues. CDR1 is DFQATT, CDR2 SNEGSKA, per germline (reference sequence). CDR3 DNA: TGCAGTGCTAGAGGCGTGGTAAAATACGAGCAGTACTTC. This gives the protein CSARGVVKYEQYF.

This clonotype was detected ten times or more. The gene calls are TRBV20-1 and TRBJ1-2; 11 bases align to TRBD1. Germline assignment: CDR1 DFQATT and CDR2 SNEGSKA (reference sequence). J gave up 5 bases and V 3 bases, and 5 bases lay outside the gene matches. The CDR3 runs 14 residues. Here the CDR3 reads CSARARDRGYGYTF. The CDR3 coding sequence is TGCAGTGCTAGGGCCCGGGACAGGGGGTATGGCTACACCTTC.

The sample holds a few counts of this clonotype. For the CDR3, the DNA is TGCAGTGCTAGAGGGGCTAGCGGGGGCCTGTACCAAGAGACCCAGTACTTC. The encoded protein is CSARGASGGLYQETQYF. V is TRBV20-1 and J is TRBJ2-5, with 10 positions matching TRBD2. The germline CDR1 and CDR2 sequences are DFQATT and SNEGSKA (reference sequence). This CDR3 is 17 amino acids long. Losses at the gene ends were 1 base for V and 0 bases for J; bases not matched to a gene: 8.

At least ten counts were recorded for this clonotype. V is TRBV5-1 and J is TRBJ2-5; the D is unclear. Deletions cut 5 bases from V and 3 bases from J, with 11 bases between. CDR3 size: 13 residues. Germline lookup yields CDR1 SGHRS and CDR2 YFSETQ. DNA for the CDR3: TGCGCCAGCAGTCTCGGATCGAAAGAGACCCAGTACTTC. This codes for CASSLGSKETQYF.

This clonotype showed up many times. The J gene is TRBJ2-7, the V gene TRBV12-3 or TRBV12-4; TRBD2 matches at 8 bases. Trimming at V came to 5 bases and at J to 4 bases, leaving 13 bases not matched to a gene. The CDR3 runs to 16 residues. CDR3 amino acids: CASSQRGLGYQYEQYF. CDR3 DNA sequence: TGTGCCAGCAGTCAGAGGGGACTAGGGTACCAATACGAGCAGTACTTC.